A single sample gave rise to the 14 T cell receptor beta chains below, sequenced in a study of blood T cell repertoires in COVID-19. Sequenced by immunoSEQ multiplex PCR; TCRdb stores in-frame clones only, minus some. The data show 70,000 to 95,000 clones, more than 65% seen once. Sequencing was done on a sample of peripheral blood. The source is a woman in her fifties or sixties with acute or convalescent COVID-19.

The chain links TRBV12-5 to TRBJ1-6; D is unresolved. Germline V gives CDR1 LGHNT, CDR2 FRNRAP. The V gene lost 0 bases and the J gene lost 10 bases, with 13 bases spanning the gap. The CDR3 has 15 residues. CDR3 sequence (DNA): TGTGCTAGTGGTTTGGTACGCGGGGTGGGCTCACCCCTCCACTTT. Its protein product is CASGLVRGVGSPLHF.

The chain uses TRBV19 and TRBJ2-2; TRBD2 aligns across 10 bases. The CDR3 covers 16 residues. The germline V gene encodes CDR1 LNHDA and CDR2 SQIVND (reference sequence). V was pared by 3 bases and J by 5 bases, with 6 bases of the junction left unmatched. The CDR3: CASSIGSGGITGELFF. The DNA of the CDR3 is TGTGCCAGTAGTATTGGTAGCGGGGGGATAACCGGGGAGCTGTTTTTT.

The gene calls are TRBV19 and TRBJ1-4; D not resolved. This CDR3 spans 14 amino acids. V lost 1 base and J lost 10, with 13 bases in between. The germline V gene has CDR1 LNHDA and CDR2 SQIVND (reference sequence). CDR3 region: CASSIGSGSGKLFF. The CDR3 region has the DNA TGTGCCAGTAGTATAGGTTCGGGGAGTGGAAAACTGTTTTTT.

The rearrangement uses TRBV7-6 and TRBJ1-1; no clear D. The CDR3 runs to 15 residues. The germline gives CDR1 SGHVS, CDR2 FNYEAQ. The ends were cut back, 4 bases at V and 4 bases at J, with 16 bases in the middle. This CDR3 is CASSSLAKPTTEAFF. The CDR3 DNA is TGTGCCAGCAGCTCCCTTGCCAAGCCAACCACTGAAGCTTTCTTT.

This chain connects TRBV7-2 to TRBJ2-7; D is perhaps TRBD2 (6 bases). This CDR3 has 15 residues. The germline V gene has CDR1 SGHTA and CDR2 FQGNSA. The V end was cut by 2 bases, the J end by 2 bases, with 13 bases between. CDR3 DNA sequence: TGTGCCAGCAGCTTATCTGGCGGGGCAACCTACGAGCAGTACTTC. Translation gives CASSLSGGATYEQYF. Variable domain in full (rest from reference TRBV7-2 and TRBJ2-7): GAGVSQSPSNKVTEKGKDVELRCDPISGHTALYWYRQSLGQGLEFLIYFQGNSAPDKSGLPSDRFSAERTGGSVSTLTIQRTQQEDSAVYLCASSLSGGATYEQYFGPGTRLTVT.

V gene TRBV5-5 combines with J gene TRBJ1-4; TRBD1 aligns across 9 bases. This CDR3 spans 16 amino acids. V was clipped by 2 bases and J by 8 bases; unmatched bases: 10. CDR1 SGHKS and CDR2 YYEKEE come from the germline V gene (reference sequence). This CDR3 reads CASSLLPGQGKEKLFF. In DNA, the CDR3 is TGTGCCAGCAGCTTACTACCGGGACAGGGTAAAGAAAAACTGTTTTTT.

The V call is TRBV5-4, the J call TRBJ1-2, with a tentative D call TRBD1 (5 bases). V lost 1 base to trimming and J lost 4 bases, with 17 bases between them. Germline V gene data show CDR1 as SGHNT and CDR2 as YYREEE (reference sequence). The CDR3 sequence is 16 residues long. The CDR3, as DNA: TGTGCCAGCAGCTTGTATATCCCCGGGACTCCCTATGGCTACACCTTC. Its protein product is CASSLYIPGTPYGYTF.

The table lists this clone with a count of one. The chain combines TRBV6-1 with TRBJ1-1, with D possibly being TRBD1 (6 bases). Germline CDR1 MNHNS, CDR2 SASEGT. V was shortened by 3 bases and J by 5 bases, with 13 bases between the two germline ends. CDR3 length: 14 residues. CDR3 region: CASSELQGRTEAFF. Written as DNA, the CDR3 is TGTGCCAGCAGTGAGCTACAGGGTCGGACTGAAGCTTTCTTT.

The chain has TRBV28 and TRBJ2-3; 9 bases align to TRBD1. The CDR3 consists of 14 residues. Germline lookup yields CDR1 MDHEN and CDR2 SYDVKM. Trimming took 8 bases from V and 0 from J; bases not matched to a gene: 3. The CDR3 reads CASSDRGSTDTQYF. The CDR3 nucleotides read TGTGCCAGCTCCGACAGGGGGAGCACAGATACGCAGTATTTT.

The chain joins TRBV7-2 to TRBJ2-5, with 10 bases lining up with TRBD2. CDR1 and CDR2 from the germline V gene are SGHTA and FQGNSA. V lost 5 bases and J lost 4; bases outside the gene matches: 4. This CDR3 region has 14 residues. The CDR3 is CASSGRLAGETQYF. The CDR3 DNA reads TGTGCCAGCAGCGGGAGACTAGCGGGAGAGACCCAGTACTTC.

The chain combines TRBV6-2 or TRBV6-3 with TRBJ2-7, with D possibly matching TRBD1 (5 bases). There are 14 residues in the CDR3. Between the trimmed V and J ends, which lost 6 bases and 7 bases, there was a span of 19 bases. The germline CDR1 and CDR2 sequences are MNHEY and SVGEGT. CDR3 nucleotide sequence: TGTGCCAGCAGCGGCATGGACACCCCTTTGGAGCAGTACTTC. This codes for CASSGMDTPLEQYF.

The J gene is TRBJ1-2, the V gene TRBV10-3, with TRBD1 matching over 9 bases. The CDR3 runs to 16 residues. The junction had 4 bases not matched to a gene; V was cut back by 2 bases and J by 0 bases. Germline V gives CDR1 ENHRY, CDR2 SYGVKD. The CDR3 DNA is TGTGCCATCAGTGAGGGGGACAGGGTTGCTAACTATGGCTACACCTTC. This sequence encodes CAISEGDRVANYGYTF.

V and J are TRBV6-5 and TRBJ1-2, with D maybe TRBD1 (6 bases). The CDR3 sequence is 16 residues long. V lost 0 bases and J 0 bases, leaving 11 bases between the germline ends. Germline V gene sequence: CDR1 MNHEY, CDR2 SVGAGI. CDR3: CASSYSLRTANYGYTF. Written as DNA, the CDR3 is TGTGCCAGCAGTTACTCGTTGAGGACAGCTAACTATGGCTACACCTTC.

The gene calls are TRBV6-4 and TRBJ2-2; D may be TRBD2 (5 bases). Germline lookup yields CDR1 MRHNA and CDR2 SNTAGT. V was shortened by 4 bases and J by 4 bases, with 7 bases between the two germline ends. The length of the CDR3 is 13 residues. In DNA, the CDR3 is TGTGCCAGCAGTGGTCGGGGCACCGGGGAGCTGTTTTTT. Residues: CASSGRGTGELFF.